This T cell receptor beta chain comes out of a study of T cell responses to AZD1222 COVID-19 vaccine. Study outcomes and limitations: Baseline seropositivity characterized only a handful of AZD1222 recipients.

Concerning this clone: Its antigen remains unknown.

Trimming stripped 3 bases from V and 2 bases from J, with 13 bases between. The CDR3 extends over 15 amino acids. The germline CDR1 and CDR2 sequences are SGHRS and YFSETQ. TCRdb's copy holds only in-frame clones and misses some; the assay was immunoSEQ multiplex PCR. The data hold around 130,000 clones, with 93% observed a single time. The receptor was isolated from an adult in good health. The gene calls are TRBV5-1 and TRBJ2-3, with TRBD2 as a possible D gene (7 bases). Sequenced material: peripheral blood, taken on day 0 of AZD1222 vaccination. The DNA of the CDR3 is TGCGCCAGCAGCTGGGGGGGGGCGAACACAGATACGCAGTATTTT. It codes for CASSWGGANTDTQYF.